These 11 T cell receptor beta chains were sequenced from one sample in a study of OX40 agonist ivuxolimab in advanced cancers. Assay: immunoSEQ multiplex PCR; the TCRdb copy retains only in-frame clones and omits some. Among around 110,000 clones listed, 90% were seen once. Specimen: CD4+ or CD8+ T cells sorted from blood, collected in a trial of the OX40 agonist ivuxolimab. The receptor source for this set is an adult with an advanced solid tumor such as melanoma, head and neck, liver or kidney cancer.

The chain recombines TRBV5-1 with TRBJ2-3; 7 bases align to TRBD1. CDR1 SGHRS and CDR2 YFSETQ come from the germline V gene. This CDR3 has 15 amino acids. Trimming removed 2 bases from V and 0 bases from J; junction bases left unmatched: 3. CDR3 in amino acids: CASSFGTDSTDTQYF. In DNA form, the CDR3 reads TGCGCCAGCAGCTTCGGGACAGATAGCACAGATACGCAGTATTTT.

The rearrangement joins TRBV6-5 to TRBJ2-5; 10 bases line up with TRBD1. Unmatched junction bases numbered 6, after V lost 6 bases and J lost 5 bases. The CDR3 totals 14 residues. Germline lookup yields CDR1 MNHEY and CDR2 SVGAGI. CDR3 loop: CASSLTGGRETQYF. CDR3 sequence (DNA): TGTGCCAGCAGCCTGACAGGGGGCCGGGAGACCCAGTACTTC.

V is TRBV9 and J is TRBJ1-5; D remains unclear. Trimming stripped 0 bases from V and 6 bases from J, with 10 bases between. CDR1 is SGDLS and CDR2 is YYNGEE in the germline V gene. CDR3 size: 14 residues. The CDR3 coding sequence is TGTGCCAGCAGCGTAGGTACCCTTGGTCAGCCCCAGCATTTT. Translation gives CASSVGTLGQPQHF.

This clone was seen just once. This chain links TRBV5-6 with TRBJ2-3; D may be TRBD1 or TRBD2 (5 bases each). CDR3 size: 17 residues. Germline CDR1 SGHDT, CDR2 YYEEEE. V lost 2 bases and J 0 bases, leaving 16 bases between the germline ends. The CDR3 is CASSFGTGLESTDTQYF. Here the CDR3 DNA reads TGTGCCAGCAGCTTCGGTACGGGGCTCGAAAGCACAGATACGCAGTATTTT.

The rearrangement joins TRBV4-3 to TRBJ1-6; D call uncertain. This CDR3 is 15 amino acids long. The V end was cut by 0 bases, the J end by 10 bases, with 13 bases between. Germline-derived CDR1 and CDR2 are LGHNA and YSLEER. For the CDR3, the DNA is TGCGCCAGCAGCCAAGACGAACGGGGAGGGTCACCCCTCCACTTT. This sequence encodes CASSQDERGGSPLHF.

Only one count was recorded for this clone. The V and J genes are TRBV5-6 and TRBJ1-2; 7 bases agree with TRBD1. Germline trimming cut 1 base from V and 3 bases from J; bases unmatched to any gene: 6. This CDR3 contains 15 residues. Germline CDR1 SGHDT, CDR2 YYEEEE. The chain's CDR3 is CASSLPQGPHYGYTF. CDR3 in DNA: TGTGCCAGCAGCTTGCCACAGGGGCCGCACTATGGCTACACCTTC.

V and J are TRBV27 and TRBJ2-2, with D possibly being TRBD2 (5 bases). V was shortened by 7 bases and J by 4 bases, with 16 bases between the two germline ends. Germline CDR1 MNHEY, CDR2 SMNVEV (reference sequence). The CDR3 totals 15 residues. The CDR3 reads CASKVGGQPTGELFF. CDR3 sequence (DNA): TGTGCCAGCAAGGTTGGCGGGCAACCCACCGGGGAGCTGTTTTTT.

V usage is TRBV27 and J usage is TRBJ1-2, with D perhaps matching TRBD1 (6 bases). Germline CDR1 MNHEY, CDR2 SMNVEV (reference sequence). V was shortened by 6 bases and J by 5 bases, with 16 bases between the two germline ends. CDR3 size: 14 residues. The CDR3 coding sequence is TGTGCCAGCAGCCGGGACACCCTGGGGTATGGCTACACCTTC. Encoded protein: CASSRDTLGYGYTF.

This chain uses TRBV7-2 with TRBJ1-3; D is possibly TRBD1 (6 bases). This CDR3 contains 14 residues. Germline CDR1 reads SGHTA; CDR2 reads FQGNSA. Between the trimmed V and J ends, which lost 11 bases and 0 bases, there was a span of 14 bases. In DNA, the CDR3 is TGTGCCTGTCGCAGGGGTGTCTCTGGAAACACCATATATTTT. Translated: CACRRGVSGNTIYF.

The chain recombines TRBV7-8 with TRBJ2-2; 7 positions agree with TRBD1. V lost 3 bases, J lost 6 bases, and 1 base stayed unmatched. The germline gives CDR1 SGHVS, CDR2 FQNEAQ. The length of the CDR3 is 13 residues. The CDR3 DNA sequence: TGTGCCAGCAGCTTGGGGACAGCCGGGGAGCTGTTTTTT. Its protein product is CASSLGTAGELFF.

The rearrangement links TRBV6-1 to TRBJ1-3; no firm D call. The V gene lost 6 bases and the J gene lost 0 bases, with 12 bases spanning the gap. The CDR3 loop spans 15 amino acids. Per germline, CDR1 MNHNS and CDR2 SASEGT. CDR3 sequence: CASSSPGSSGNTIYF. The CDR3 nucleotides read TGTGCCAGCAGCAGCCCGGGAAGCTCTGGAAACACCATATATTTT.